The 10 T cell receptor beta chains reported below all come from one sample, sequenced in a study of cytomegalovirus exposure and HLA in healthy donors. PCR used 60 Vbeta primers and 13 Jbeta primers. Sequenced by immunoSEQ multiplex PCR; TCRdb stores in-frame clones only, minus some. The sample records 65,000 to 100,000 clones, around 75% being singletons. What was sequenced was PBMCs. These receptor sequences come from a woman in her thirties or forties in good health and CMV-seropositive.

The chain joins TRBV5-6 to TRBJ2-1, with TRBD1 identical over 8 bases. The CDR3 consists of 16 residues. CDR1 and CDR2 from the germline V gene are SGHDT and YYEEEE. V was clipped by 4 bases and J by 4 bases; unmatched bases: 10. Here the CDR3 DNA reads TGTGCCAGCAGCCCACAGACAGGGGTCCGTTACAATGAGCAGTTCTTC. This codes for CASSPQTGVRYNEQFF. Full variable domain (rest looked up from reference TRBV5-6 and TRBJ2-1): DAGVTQSPTHLIKTRGQQVTLRCSPKSGHDTVSWYQQALGQGPQFIFQYYEEEERQRGNFPDRFSGHQFPNYSSELNVNALLLGDSALYLCASSPQTGVRYNEQFFGPGTRLTVL.

The genes are TRBV9 and TRBJ2-5, with TRBD2 identical over 7 bases. Germline loops: CDR1 SGDLS, CDR2 YYNGEE. V gave up 0 bases and J gave up 1 base; unmatched junction bases: 3. This CDR3 is built from 15 residues. The chain's CDR3 is CASSVAGGPQETQYF. The CDR3 region has the DNA TGTGCCAGCAGCGTAGCGGGGGGACCCCAAGAGACCCAGTACTTC.

This chain links TRBV2 with TRBJ1-1; 10 bases agree with TRBD1. Germline V gene sequence: CDR1 SNHLY, CDR2 FYNNEI. The CDR3 has 15 residues. Trimming removed 6 bases from V and 4 bases from J; junction bases left unmatched: 8. CDR3 coding DNA: TGTGCCAGCAGCCGACAGGGGGCTACGAGCACTGAAGCTTTCTTT. Residues: CASSRQGATSTEAFF.

The chain has TRBV5-1 and TRBJ2-3; 10 bases agree with TRBD2. Per germline, CDR1 SGHRS and CDR2 YFSETQ. The CDR3 contains 17 residues. With V trimmed by 0 bases and J by 1 base, 5 bases remained unmatched. CDR3 sequence: CASSLAGLAGGTDTQYF. CDR3 bases: TGCGCCAGCAGCTTGGCCGGCCTAGCGGGAGGCACAGATACGCAGTATTTT.

The chain joins TRBV5-8 to TRBJ1-1; D remains ambiguous. The V end lost 0 bases, the J end lost 8 bases, and 5 bases lay between the germline ends. Germline V gene sequence: CDR1 SGHTS, CDR2 YDEGEE. The CDR3 is 11 residues long. CDR3 bases: TGTGCCAGCAGCTTGGTCTCGGAAGCTTTCTTT. Encoded protein: CASSLVSEAFF.

This rearrangement joins TRBV27 to TRBJ2-5; TRBD2 matches 10 bases. This CDR3 comprises 15 residues. The trim removed 7 bases at V and 5 bases at J, leaving 10 bases unmatched. Per the germline V gene, CDR1 is MNHEY and CDR2 is SMNVEV (reference sequence). This chain's CDR3 is CASTAAGGPLETQYF. CDR3 sequence (DNA): TGTGCCAGCACCGCAGCGGGAGGGCCCCTGGAGACCCAGTACTTC.

The chain uses TRBV11-2 and TRBJ2-7; 12 bases match TRBD2. The junction had 13 bases not matched to a gene; V was cut back by 7 bases and J by 0 bases. Germline lookup yields CDR1 SGHAT and CDR2 FQNNGV. The length of the CDR3 is 18 residues. The CDR3 region is CASTTTGTSGPASYEQYF. CDR3 DNA: TGTGCCAGCACCACCACCGGGACTAGCGGGCCGGCCTCCTACGAGCAGTACTTC.

Concerning this clone: This sample also contains other DNA sequences that code for the same CDR3. The CDR3 loop reads CASSPPSQGQSYEQYF. The CDR3 DNA sequence: TGTGCCAGCAGCCCACCCTCCCAGGGGCAAAGCTACGAGCAGTACTTC. The V and J genes are TRBV14 and TRBJ2-7; D is perhaps TRBD1 (6 bases). The CDR3 covers 16 residues. The germline V gene encodes CDR1 SGHDN and CDR2 FVKESK. Trimming shortened V by 4 bases and J by 3 bases, and 19 bases separated the two germline ends.

This clone was picked up a small number of times. The J gene is TRBJ2-1, the V gene TRBV19; tentative D call: TRBD2 (5 bases). Germline lookup yields CDR1 LNHDA and CDR2 SQIVND (reference sequence). This CDR3 contains 16 residues. V was cut by 7 bases and J by 0 bases, with 16 bases left in between. CDR3 in amino acids: CASTNSGVSSYNEQFF. DNA for the CDR3: TGTGCCAGTACCAATTCCGGGGTAAGCTCCTACAATGAGCAGTTCTTC.

About this clone: Mismatch with germline at one junction end may stem from a read error. J is TRBJ1-1 and V is TRBV7-9; D gene unclear. The germline gives CDR1 SEHNR, CDR2 FQNEAQ (reference sequence). The CDR3 is made up of 12 amino acids. The CDR3 here is CSSSFMNTEAFF. The CDR3 DNA reads as TGTTCCAGCAGCTTCATGAACACTGAAGCTTTCTTT.